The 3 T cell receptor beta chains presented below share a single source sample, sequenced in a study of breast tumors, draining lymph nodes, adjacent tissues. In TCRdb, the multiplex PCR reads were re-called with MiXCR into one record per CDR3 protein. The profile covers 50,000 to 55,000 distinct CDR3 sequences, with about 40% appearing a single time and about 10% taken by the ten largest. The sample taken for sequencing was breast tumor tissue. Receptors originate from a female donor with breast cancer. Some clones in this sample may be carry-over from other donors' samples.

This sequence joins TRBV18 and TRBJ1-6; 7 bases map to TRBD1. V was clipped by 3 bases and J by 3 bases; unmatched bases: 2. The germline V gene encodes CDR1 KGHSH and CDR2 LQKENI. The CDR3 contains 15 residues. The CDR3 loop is CASSPRQGYNSPLHF. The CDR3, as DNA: TGTGCCAGCTCACCCCGACAGGGCTATAATTCACCCCTCCACTTT.

The CDR3 sequence: CAIRTGSPLHF. CDR3 bases: TGTGCCATCAGGACAGGATCACCCCTCCACTTT. The chain couples TRBV10-3 to TRBJ1-6; a weak D match, TRBD1 (6 bases). The ends were cut back, 6 bases at V and 10 bases at J, with 7 bases in the middle. Per the germline V gene, CDR1 is ENHRY and CDR2 is SYGVKD. This CDR3 contains 11 residues.

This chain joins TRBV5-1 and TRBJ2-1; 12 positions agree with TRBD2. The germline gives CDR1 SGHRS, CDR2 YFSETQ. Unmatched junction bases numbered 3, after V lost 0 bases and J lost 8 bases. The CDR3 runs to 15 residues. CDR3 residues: CASSLASGGVDEQFF. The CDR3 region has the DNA TGCGCCAGCAGCTTGGCTAGCGGGGGGGTCGATGAGCAGTTCTTC. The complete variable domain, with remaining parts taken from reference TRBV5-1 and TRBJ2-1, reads KAGVTQTPRYLIKTRGQQVTLSCSPISGHRSVSWYQQTPGQGLQFLFEYFSETQRNKGNFPGRFSGRQFSNSRSEMNVSTLELGDSALYLCASSLASGGVDEQFFGPGTRLTVL.